This entry is about one T cell receptor (beta chain). CDR3 length: 13 amino acids. Germline CDR1 reads SGHRS; CDR2 reads YFSETQ. Trimming removed 4 bases from V and 11 bases from J, with 18 bases in between. The time point was: persistent/refractory GD, antithyroid drugs over 5 years with positive TRAb. Extracted RNA from PBMCs served as the source of the TCR library. The data belong to a study of regulatory T cells in long-lasting Graves disease. Arm-PCR with iRepertoire HTBI primers amplified the CDR3 regions for these TCR beta libraries. Per the original methods: The study identified about 60 TRBV and 13 to 15 TRBJ segments across samples. TCRdb used MiXCR to reprocess the multiplex PCR reads, holding one entry per CDR3 protein. The authors' filters were not applied to this entry. The data show 500,000 to 700,000 distinct CDR3 sequences, about 30% seen once.

The source of this sequence is a female donor with Graves disease. Sequencing used peripheral blood mononuclear cells (PBMCs), obtained when the disease was refractory, from a patient treated with antithyroid drugs. The chain employs TRBV5-1 and TRBJ1-1, with D tentatively TRBD1 (5 bases). The CDR3 DNA follows: TGCGCCAGCAGCCAACGAACAGCCAGGGAGGCTTTCTTT. Protein sequence: CASSQRTAREAFF.